These 5 T cell receptor beta chains were all obtained from the same sample, sequenced in a study of Ad26.COV2.S vaccination and SARS-CoV-2 variants (TCRdb year 2021). According to the study, the label for this sample's treatment or condition signals: roughly 18 received Ad26.COV2.S at low or high dose, single or two shots; roughly 5 received placebo; per-sample allocation not given. Repertoires of vaccine and placebo recipients were sequenced from samples taken on day 63 after the first injection. Receptors were amplified or captured by the immunoSEQ multiplex PCR assay. TCRdb provides this immuneACCESS table in a form limited to in-frame rearrangements. Some clones are lacking; in checked studies, under half of them reflect an unresolved V gene, and why the rest are absent is not known. Present in this sample are about 350,000 clones, approximately 86% of which were seen just once. Jointly, the top ten make up roughly 10% of the sample.

The specimen comprised peripheral blood, sampled in a trial of Ad26.COV2.S vaccine versus placebo. The source is a person between 18 and 65 years old who received the Ad26.COV2.S COVID-19 vaccine or a placebo.

This clone was seen only a few times. The chain carries TRBV28 and TRBJ1-6; 9 bases match TRBD1. V gave up 8 bases and J gave up 7 bases; unmatched junction bases: 6. The CDR3 sequence is 14 residues long. Germline assignment: CDR1 MDHEN and CDR2 SYDVKM. This chain's CDR3 is CASGIGQGNSPLHF. CDR3 coding DNA: TGTGCCAGCGGAATTGGACAGGGGAATTCACCCCTCCACTTT.

This chain joins TRBV7-9 and TRBJ2-7; D might be TRBD1 (5 bases). This CDR3 region has 16 residues. Germline assignment: CDR1 SEHNR and CDR2 FQNEAQ (reference sequence). V was clipped by 1 base and J by 0 bases, with 13 bases between them. The CDR3: CASSLGLGRDSYEQYF. The CDR3 DNA is TGTGCCAGCAGCTTAGGATTAGGCAGGGACTCCTACGAGCAGTACTTC.

The rearrangement joins TRBV12-2 to TRBJ1-2; the table gives TRBD1 as D, unverified against the DNA. TRBV12-2 is assigned pseudogene status. The CDR3 is 15 amino acids. In nucleotides, the CDR3 is TGTGCAAGTCGCTTAGTGCCAGGGCCCCATTTAGGCTACACCTTC. This translates into CASRLVPGPHLGYTF.

The chain carries TRBV28 and TRBJ2-7; D gene uncertain. This CDR3 comprises 13 residues. The germline V gene encodes CDR1 MDHEN and CDR2 SYDVKM. Trimming took 1 base from V and 3 from J, leaving 7 bases between them. The CDR3 nucleotides read TGTGCCAGCAGTTTATCACAGCTCTACGAGCAGTACTTC. Amino acids: CASSLSQLYEQYF.

This clone is a singleton in its sample. No DNA is shown, since the ends of the CDR3 on it are uncertain; the CDR3 is the one TCRdb lists. The chain recombines TRBV21-1 with TRBJ1-3; TRBD1 reflects the table's D call only, with no check against the DNA. TRBV21-1 is annotated as a pseudogene. The CDR3 has 22 amino acids, counting both end residues. The CDR3: CASSKFAEGTGGHAAPGNTIYF.